One sample yielded the 25 T cell receptor beta chains listed below, sequenced in a study of cytomegalovirus exposure and HLA in healthy donors. PCR employed 60 Vbeta and 13 Jbeta primers. Generated by immunoSEQ multiplex PCR, the TCRdb table keeps only in-frame clones and is missing some. The data show hundreds of thousands of clones, with approximately 78% seen just once and around 0.44% held by the top ten. Input material: PBMCs. The receptor set was obtained from a boy aged 5-17 years in good health and CMV-seronegative.

The genes are TRBV30 and TRBJ2-3, with 10 positions matching TRBD2. Trimming at V came to 4 bases and at J to 6 bases, leaving 13 bases not matched to a gene. The CDR3 totals 16 residues. CDR1 and CDR2 (germline): GTSNPN, SVGIG (reference sequence). The CDR3 nucleotides are TGTGCCTGGAATCTGGGGCTAGCGGGAGTGGGGGATACGCAGTATTTT. This encodes CAWNLGLAGVGDTQYF.

This rearrangement joins TRBV10-3 to TRBJ2-7, with 7 nucleotides matching TRBD2. With 7 bases clipped from V and 0 bases from J, the junction kept 6 bases outside the gene matches. Per the germline V gene, CDR1 is ENHRY and CDR2 is SYGVKD. The CDR3 runs to 14 residues. The CDR3 spells CAITPGGGSYEQYF. In nucleotides, the CDR3 is TGTGCCATCACCCCAGGCGGGGGCTCCTACGAGCAGTACTTC.

V usage is TRBV15 and J usage is TRBJ2-7; 8 nucleotides align to TRBD2. Germline V gives CDR1 LNHNV, CDR2 YYDKDF (reference sequence). Losses at the gene ends were 2 bases for V and 2 bases for J; bases not matched to a gene: 2. The CDR3 contains 14 residues. CDR3 sequence reads: CATSRQRGTYEQYF. The CDR3 DNA is TGTGCCACCAGCAGACAGCGGGGGACCTACGAGCAGTACTTC.

This chain links TRBV15 with TRBJ1-3; 9 bases map to TRBD1. J was trimmed by 2 bases and V by 4 bases; bases with no gene match: 3. The CDR3 spans 15 residues. CDR1 is LNHNV and CDR2 is YYDKDF in the germline V gene (reference sequence). CDR3 sequence: CATSTGTGPGNTIYF. CDR3 in DNA: TGTGCCACCAGCACCGGGACAGGGCCTGGAAACACCATATATTTT.

The chain uses TRBV10-1 and TRBJ2-7; the D is unclear. Germline CDR1 WNHNN, CDR2 SYGVQD (reference sequence). This CDR3 is 14 amino acids long. Trimming stripped 6 bases from V and 0 bases from J, with 12 bases between. The CDR3 DNA reads TGCGCCAGCAGGCCGGTCCTGAGCTCCTACGAGCAGTACTTC. This translates into CASRPVLSSYEQYF.

The sample holds one count of this clone. This chain links TRBV6-1 with TRBJ1-2; D unclear. The ends were cut back, 3 bases at V and 5 bases at J, with 7 bases in the middle. The CDR3 consists of 12 residues. Germline lookup yields CDR1 MNHNS and CDR2 SASEGT. The CDR3 DNA sequence: TGTGCCAGCAGTGATCAGCGTTATGGCTACACCTTC. Its protein is CASSDQRYGYTF.

The rearrangement joins TRBV6-5 to TRBJ2-5, with 8 nucleotides matching TRBD1. Germline V gene sequence: CDR1 MNHEY, CDR2 SVGAGI. The CDR3 has 14 amino acids. V shed 6 bases and J 4 bases; nucleotides not matched to a gene: 7. In DNA, the CDR3 is TGTGCCAGCAGGAGTACAGGGGGTCGAGAGACCCAGTACTTC. Its translation: CASRSTGGRETQYF.

This clone has a single count. The same CDR3 is also encoded by other DNA sequences in this sample. V gene TRBV5-1 combines with J gene TRBJ1-2; 10 bases match TRBD1. V lost 4 bases, J lost 7 bases, and 4 bases stayed unmatched. Germline CDR1 is SGHRS and CDR2 is YFSETQ. The CDR3 covers 13 residues. The CDR3 reads CASSIDRGPGYTF. In nucleotides, the CDR3 is TGCGCCAGCAGCATCGACAGGGGGCCTGGCTACACCTTC.

V and J are TRBV5-4 and TRBJ1-2; weak D call: TRBD1 (6 bases). V lost 4 bases and J 6 bases, leaving 22 bases between the germline ends. The CDR3 sequence is 16 residues long. Germline CDR1 SGHNT, CDR2 YYREEE (reference sequence). CDR3 in DNA: TGTGCCAGCAGCCAAAATACAGGGATCGAGGAAGATGGCTACACCTTC. As protein: CASSQNTGIEEDGYTF. Looking up the rest from reference TRBV5-4 and TRBJ1-2 gives the full variable domain: ETGVTQSPTHLIKTRGQQVTLRCSSQSGHNTVSWYQQALGQGPQFIFQYYREEENGRGNFPPRFSGLQFPNYSSELNVNALELDDSALYLCASSQNTGIEEDGYTFGSGTRLTVV.

Only a few counts were recorded for this clone. The genes are TRBV5-1 and TRBJ2-7; TRBD2 matches 14 bases. V shed 3 bases, J shed 2 bases, and the junction held 10 bases outside the gene matches. This CDR3 has 18 residues. Germline V CDR1 and CDR2: SGHRS, YFSETQ. CDR3 sequence (DNA): TGCGCCAGCAGCTCCCTGGGACTAGCGGGAGTACTCCCCTACGAGCAGTACTTC. Its translation is CASSSLGLAGVLPYEQYF.

The rearrangement links TRBV11-2 to TRBJ1-4, with a possible D match to TRBD1 (5 bases). V lost 5 bases to trimming and J lost 7 bases, with 14 bases between them. CDR1 is SGHAT, CDR2 FQNNGV, per germline. This CDR3 has 14 amino acids. The chain's CDR3 is CASSRPGRGEKLFF. The CDR3 DNA reads as TGTGCCAGCAGCCGTCCGGGGAGGGGTGAAAAACTGTTTTTT.

V gene TRBV30 combines with J gene TRBJ2-7; 8 bases match TRBD1. This CDR3 has 11 amino acids. From germline, CDR1 is GTSNPN and CDR2 SVGIG (reference sequence). V dropped 5 bases and J dropped 5; count of bases not matched to a gene: 2. The CDR3 here is CAWSGGHEQYF. The CDR3 DNA is TGTGCCTGGTCAGGGGGCCACGAGCAGTACTTC.

The chain employs TRBV5-6 and TRBJ2-3; 8 nucleotides align to TRBD2. V lost 4 bases and J lost 1; bases outside the gene matches: 8. Germline loops: CDR1 SGHDT, CDR2 YYEEEE. The CDR3 length is 16 residues. CDR3 DNA sequence: TGTGCCAGCAGCACGCCGGGGCGGGAGGGCACAGATACGCAGTATTTT. Encoded protein: CASSTPGREGTDTQYF. Filled out from reference TRBV5-6 and TRBJ2-3, the complete variable domain reads DAGVTQSPTHLIKTRGQQVTLRCSPKSGHDTVSWYQQALGQGPQFIFQYYEEEERQRGNFPDRFSGHQFPNYSSELNVNALLLGDSALYLCASSTPGREGTDTQYFGPGTRLTVL.

The chain combines TRBV11-2 with TRBJ2-1, with 7 bases aligning to TRBD2. This CDR3 is built from 14 residues. The V gene end was trimmed by 7 bases and the J gene end by 5 bases; junction bases not matched to a gene: 8. Looked up from germline, CDR1 is SGHAT and CDR2 is FQNNGV. The CDR3 DNA is TGTGCCAGCAAAGGTTGGCGGGGGAACAATGAGCAGTTCTTC. Translation gives CASKGWRGNNEQFF.

The J gene is TRBJ2-1, the V gene TRBV10-3; 10 positions agree with TRBD2. The junction had 4 bases not matched to a gene; V was cut back by 7 bases and J by 4 bases. This CDR3 is 14 amino acids long. Germline V lookup: CDR1 ENHRY, CDR2 SYGVKD. In DNA form, the CDR3 reads TGTGCCATCAATGGACTAGCGGAGTACAATGAGCAGTTCTTC. Translation: CAINGLAEYNEQFF.

J is TRBJ2-3 and V is TRBV6-6; TRBD1 is a possible D gene (5 bases). This CDR3 is 15 amino acids long. Trimming stripped 2 bases from V and 0 bases from J, with 9 bases between. In germline, CDR1 is MNHNY, CDR2 SVGAGI (reference sequence). The CDR3 loop reads CASSYPGQSTDTQYF. DNA of the CDR3: TGTGCCAGCAGTTACCCTGGACAAAGCACAGATACGCAGTATTTT.

V gene TRBV18 combines with J gene TRBJ1-2; 8 bases map to TRBD1. The J segment lost 2 bases and the V segment lost 2 bases, leaving 4 bases of the junction unmatched. CDR3 length: 15 amino acids. Germline CDR1 and CDR2: KGHSH and LQKENI. Written as DNA, the CDR3 is TGTGCCAGCTCACCAGCACAGGGGGTCAACTATGGCTACACCTTC. Encoded protein: CASSPAQGVNYGYTF.

This chain connects TRBV11-3 to TRBJ2-1, with 10 bases fitting TRBD2. Trimming took 1 base from V and 10 from J; bases not matched to a gene: 7. The germline gives CDR1 SGHNT, CDR2 YENEEA. The CDR3 runs to 15 residues. The CDR3 reads CASSLAQLGLAEQFF. DNA of the CDR3: TGTGCCAGCAGCTTAGCTCAGTTGGGACTAGCGGAGCAGTTCTTC.

The chain combines TRBV30 with TRBJ1-1; no clear D. The germline V gene encodes CDR1 GTSNPN and CDR2 SVGIG (reference sequence). Deletions cut 8 bases from V and 0 bases from J, with 7 bases between. This CDR3 contains 11 residues. CDR3 nucleotides: TGTGCCAGAACAATGAACACTGAAGCTTTCTTT. Translated: CARTMNTEAFF. The variable domain in full, with the rest retrieved from reference TRBV30 and TRBJ1-1, is SQTIHQWPATLVQPVGSPLSLECTVEGTSNPNLYWYRQAAGRGLQLLFYSVGIGQISSEVPQNLSASRPQDRQFILSSKKLLLSDSGFYLCARTMNTEAFFGQGTRLTVV.

The genes are TRBV5-1 and TRBJ2-7; 7 nucleotides agree with TRBD1. V trimming: 4 bases; J trimming: 13 bases; junction bases outside the gene matches: 14. Germline values: CDR1 SGHRS, CDR2 YFSETQ. This CDR3 is built from 13 residues. CDR3 sequence reads: CASSQTRDSPLYF. CDR3 DNA: TGCGCCAGCAGCCAAACTAGGGACAGCCCCCTTTACTTC.

In DNA form, the CDR3 reads TGCGCCAGCAGGGCTAGCGGCAATGAGCAGTTCTTC. Protein product: CASRASGNEQFF. The chain recombines TRBV5-1 with TRBJ2-1; 7 nucleotides agree with TRBD2. Germline CDR1 reads SGHRS; CDR2 reads YFSETQ. The CDR3 is 12 residues long. V lost 5 bases, J lost 6 bases, and 2 bases stayed unmatched.

This chain uses TRBV9 with TRBJ1-6, with D uncertain. The CDR3 extends over 13 amino acids. The V gene's germline CDR1 is SGDLS and CDR2 YYNGEE. Trimming removed 3 bases from V and 7 bases from J, with 8 bases in between. The CDR3 DNA follows: TGTGCCAGCAGCGCCCAACAAAATTCACCCCTCCACTTT. It translates to CASSAQQNSPLHF.

In its sample, this clone was seen once. The chain employs TRBV7-9 and TRBJ2-7; 8 bases line up with TRBD2. The CDR3 is 14 residues long. Trimming took 3 bases from V and 3 from J; bases not matched to a gene: 4. The germline gives CDR1 SEHNR, CDR2 FQNEAQ (reference sequence). The DNA of the CDR3 is TGTGCCAGCAGCTTCTTTAGCGGGATCTACGAGCAGTACTTC. Its translation: CASSFFSGIYEQYF.

The chain has TRBV15 and TRBJ2-1; D is perhaps TRBD1 (6 bases). From germline, CDR1 is LNHNV and CDR2 YYDKDF (reference sequence). V lost 0 bases and J 1 base, leaving 13 bases between the germline ends. This CDR3 region has 17 residues. This chain's CDR3 is CATSRDPGVASYNEQFF. For the CDR3, the DNA is TGTGCCACCAGCAGAGATCCAGGGGTCGCTTCCTACAATGAGCAGTTCTTC.

With regard to this clone: The same CDR3 also results from other DNA sequences found in this sample. The chain has TRBV10-1 and TRBJ1-1, with 9 nucleotides matching TRBD1. From germline, CDR1 is WNHNN and CDR2 SYGVQD (reference sequence). The CDR3 loop spans 13 amino acids. V lost 6 bases, J lost 1 base, and 0 bases stayed unmatched. CDR3 nucleotide sequence: TGCGCCAGCAGGGGACAGGGGAACACTGAAGCTTTCTTT. Protein sequence: CASRGQGNTEAFF.